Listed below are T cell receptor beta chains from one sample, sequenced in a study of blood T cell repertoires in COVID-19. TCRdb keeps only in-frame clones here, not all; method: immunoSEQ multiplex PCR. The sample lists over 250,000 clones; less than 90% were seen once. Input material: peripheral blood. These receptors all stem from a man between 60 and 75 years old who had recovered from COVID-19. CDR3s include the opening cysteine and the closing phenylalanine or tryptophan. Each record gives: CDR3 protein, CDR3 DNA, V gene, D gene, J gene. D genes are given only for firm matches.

CASSRSSGNTIYF TGTGCCAGCAGCAGAAGCTCTGGAAACACCATATATTTT TRBV6-5 NA TRBJ1-3
CASSRGQEAFF TGTGCCAGCAGCCGCGGACAGGAAGCTTTCTTT TRBV6-2/TRBV6-3 NA TRBJ1-1
CASSVPGNYGYTF TGTGCCAGTAGTGTACCAGGGAACTATGGCTACACCTTC TRBV19 NA TRBJ1-2
CASRPAAGGSEKLFF TGTGCCAGTAGGCCTGCCGCAGGGGGAAGTGAAAAACTGTTTTTT TRBV19 TRBD1 TRBJ1-4
CASSPGRDNYGYTF TGTGCCAGCAGTCCCGGACGGGATAACTATGGCTACACCTTC TRBV6-6 NA TRBJ1-2
CASSQVGGAGNQPQHF TGTGCCAGCAGCCAAGTAGGGGGGGCTGGCAATCAGCCCCAGCATTTT TRBV4-2 NA TRBJ1-5
CASSLTGVLSYEQYF TGTGCCAGCAGCTTGACAGGGGTCCTCTCCTACGAGCAGTACTTC TRBV5-5 TRBD1 TRBJ2-7
CASSRSRGQMISTDTQYF TGTGCCAGCAGCCGCAGTCGGGGACAGATGATTTCCACAGATACGCAGTATTTT TRBV7-9 TRBD1 TRBJ2-3
CASTPMRRANYGYTF TGTGCCAGCACCCCGATGCGGCGTGCGAACTATGGCTACACCTTC TRBV3-1/TRBV3-2 NA TRBJ1-2
CASSLGVRRIAGKGAGELFF TGTGCCAGCAGCTTGGGGGTCAGGCGGATAGCGGGGAAAGGGGCCGGGGAGCTGTTTTTT TRBV5-5 TRBD2 TRBJ2-2